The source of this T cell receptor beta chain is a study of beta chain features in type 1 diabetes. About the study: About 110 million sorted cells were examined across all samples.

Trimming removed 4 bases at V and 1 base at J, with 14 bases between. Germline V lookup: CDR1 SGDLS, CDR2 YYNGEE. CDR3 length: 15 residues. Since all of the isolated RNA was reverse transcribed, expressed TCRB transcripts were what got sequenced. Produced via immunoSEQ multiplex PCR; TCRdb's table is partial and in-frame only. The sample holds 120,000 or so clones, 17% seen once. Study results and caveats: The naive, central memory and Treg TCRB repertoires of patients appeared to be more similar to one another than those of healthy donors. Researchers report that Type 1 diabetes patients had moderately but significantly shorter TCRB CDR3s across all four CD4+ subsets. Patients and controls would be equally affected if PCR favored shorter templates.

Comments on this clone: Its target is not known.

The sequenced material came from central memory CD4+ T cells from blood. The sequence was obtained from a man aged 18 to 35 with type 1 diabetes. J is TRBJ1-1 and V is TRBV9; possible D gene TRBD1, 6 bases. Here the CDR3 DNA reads TGTGCCAGCAGCCCCGGACAGTCGTCGAACACTGAAGCTTTCTTT. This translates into CASSPGQSSNTEAFF.